In this sample, the clone carrying this TCR beta chain turned up a few times. This sample is drawn from a study of technical replicates of blood from a few donors. Only in-frame clones appear in the TCRdb table, and some are missing; sequencing was by immunoSEQ multiplex PCR. The table lists around 76,000 clones, around 90% of them singletons. Germline V gene lookup returns CDR1 SGHDT and CDR2 YYEEEE. The CDR3 length is 14 residues. The J segment lost 8 bases and the V segment lost 0 bases, leaving 7 bases of the junction unmatched. This receptor was taken from a human donor in good health. The sequenced sample was T cells isolated from PBMCs. The chain recombines TRBV5-6 with TRBJ1-2, with 7 bases that match TRBD1. Here the CDR3 DNA reads TGTGCCAGCAGCTTGGGACAGGGCTTGGGAGGCTACACCTTC. This sequence encodes CASSLGQGLGGYTF.